A single sample is the source of the 5 T cell receptor beta chains below, sequenced in a study of T-cell memory formation after mild COVID-19. TCRdb redid the calling of the 5' RACE reads with MiXCR, one entry per CDR3 protein. Of 30,000 to 40,000 distinct CDR3 sequences listed, approximately 10% are singletons. Sequencing used PBMCs or a T cell subset sorted from them (not recorded which). The receptor source for this set is a man younger than 35 who had mild COVID-19 (a few samples of this study predate the infection). Cell type and time point are not known.

This clonotype was observed at least ten times. V is TRBV6-1 and J is TRBJ2-7, with TRBD1 identical over 7 bases. Germline V gene lookup returns CDR1 MNHNS and CDR2 SASEGT. Germline trimming cut 4 bases from V and 2 bases from J; bases unmatched to any gene: 11. The CDR3 is made up of 16 amino acids. In DNA form, the CDR3 reads TGTGCCAGCAGTGTAGGTACCTGGACAGGTACCTACGAGCAGTACGTC. It specifies CASSVGTWTGTYEQYV.

This clonotype occurred many times. The V and J genes are TRBV5-6 and TRBJ2-3; D perhaps matches TRBD2 (5 bases). V lost 3 bases to trimming and J lost 0 bases, with 14 bases between them. Germline V gene data show CDR1 as SGHDT and CDR2 as YYEEEE. This CDR3 has 16 amino acids. The DNA of the CDR3 is TGTGCCAGCAGCTCTGCCGGACTGAGGAGCACAGATACGCAGTATTTT. Translation: CASSSAGLRSTDTQYF.

This clonotype was observed many times. This rearrangement joins TRBV5-4 to TRBJ2-1; 7 positions agree with TRBD1. The CDR3 is 17 residues long. Germline V gives CDR1 SGHNT, CDR2 YYREEE (reference sequence). Unmatched junction bases numbered 10, after V lost 0 bases and J lost 4 bases. CDR3 protein: CASSLAGGTVIYNEQFF. CDR3 sequence (DNA): TGTGCCAGCAGCTTGGCCGGTGGGACAGTAATTTACAATGAGCAGTTCTTC.

Ten or more counts support this clonotype. The V call is TRBV7-2, the J call TRBJ2-2; no clear D. The CDR3 consists of 15 residues. V dropped 4 bases and J dropped 6 bases, with 15 bases sitting between them. The germline V gene has CDR1 SGHTA and CDR2 FQGNSA. CDR3 sequence reads: CASSSLPGTAGELFF. CDR3 DNA sequence: TGTGCCAGCAGCTCTCTCCCAGGAACCGCCGGGGAGCTGTTTTTT.

This clonotype came up many times. The V and J genes are TRBV5-5 and TRBJ1-1, with D tentatively TRBD1 (5 bases). V was trimmed by 2 bases and J by 1 base, leaving 12 bases between them. The CDR3 sequence is 15 residues long. CDR1 is SGHKS and CDR2 is YYEKEE in the germline V gene (reference sequence). The CDR3 nucleotides are TGTGCCAGCAGCTTTAGGGGTGTCCCGAACACTGAAGCTTTCTTT. It is translated as CASSFRGVPNTEAFF.